The rows below give T cell receptor beta chains drawn from one sample of a study of cytomegalovirus exposure and HLA in healthy donors. TCRdb's copy holds only in-frame clones and misses some; the assay was immunoSEQ multiplex PCR. There are around 250,000 clones in the sample; 85% to 95% occur only once, and about 1.7% lies in the top ten. The sequencing sample was made of PBMCs. These receptors all stem from a girl aged 2 to 9 in good health and CMV-seronegative. The CDR3 runs from the conserved cysteine through the conserved F or W. D genes are given only for firm matches. For some rows the clone size is stated as once, few or many, or as a class when expanded; others skip it.

clone_size d_call j_call v_call cdr3_nt cdr3_aa
- - TRBJ1-1 TRBV9 TGTGCCAGCAGCGTAGCTGGTTCCCTATCTCAGGGCGCTTTCTTT CASSVAGSLSQGAFF
- TRBD2 TRBJ2-3 TRBV2 TGTGCCAGCAGTGGGTCATCCCTAACCGGGACTAGAGGCGCGCAGTATTTT CASSGSSLTGTRGAQYF
- - TRBJ1-3 TRBV28 TGTGCCAGCAGTTTAATAGGGCAGGGCAAAGGAAACACCATATATTTT CASSLIGQGKGNTIYF
- TRBD2 TRBJ2-7 TRBV29-1 TGCAGCGTCCGGGAGGGGTACGAGCAGTACTTC CSVREGYEQYF
- TRBD1 TRBJ2-5 TRBV9 TGTGCCAGCAGCGCCGGGGGACAGGGCGGAACTCAAGAGACCCAGTACTTC CASSAGGQGGTQETQYF
- - TRBJ1-6 TRBV30 TGTGCCTGGAGAATCTTGAGCGATTCACCCCTCCACTTT CAWRILSDSPLHF
- - TRBJ2-1 TRBV29-1 TGCAGCGTTTCGCCGGGGGTCTACAATGAGCAGTTCTTC CSVSPGVYNEQFF
- TRBD2 TRBJ2-5 TRBV4-1 TGCGCCAGCAGCCAAGATAGCGGGGAAGAGACCCAGTACTTC CASSQDSGEETQYF
- - TRBJ2-1 TRBV5-1 TGCGCCAGCAGCTTGGATCAGGGGTACGGTGAGCAGTTCTTC CASSLDQGYGEQFF
- TRBD2 TRBJ2-1 TRBV4-2 TGTGCCAGCAGCCAAGATCCCAGCGGGGGGGTCAATGAGCAGTTCTTC CASSQDPSGGVNEQFF
- - TRBJ1-1 TRBV7-9 TGTGCCAGCAGCTTAGCTCAGGGTGGGTCCACTGAAGCTTTCTTT CASSLAQGGSTEAFF
- - TRBJ2-7 TRBV6-1 TGTGCCACCAATGGACGGGTAGCGAACTCCTACGAGCAGTACTTC CATNGRVANSYEQYF
- - TRBJ2-1 TRBV7-2 TGTGCCAGCAGCTTCTCGAGCGTATGGTACAATGAGCAGTTCTTC CASSFSSVWYNEQFF
- - TRBJ2-7 TRBV30 TGTGCCTGGGGGAGGAGGCCAGGACTATACGAGCAGTACTTC CAWGRRPGLYEQYF
- - TRBJ1-1 TRBV5-1 TGCGCCAGCAGGGAGGGGCCCGCTGAAGCTTTCTTT CASREGPAEAFF
- TRBD1 TRBJ1-4 TRBV30 TGTGCCTGGAGTGTACTTCGGACGACAGGGGGAGGGAGTGAAAAACTGTTTTTT CAWSVLRTTGGGSEKLFF
- TRBD1 TRBJ2-7 TRBV5-4 TGTGCCAGCAGCTACAGGGGTACCTACGAGCAGTACTTC CASSYRGTYEQYF
- - TRBJ2-7 TRBV29-1 TGCAGCGTTGAAGATCGGGACGAGCAGTACTTC CSVEDRDEQYF
- TRBD2 TRBJ2-1 TRBV19 TGTGCCAGTAGTCCAACACTTACTAGCGGGAGAACCAATGAGCAGTTCTTC CASSPTLTSGRTNEQFF
- - TRBJ1-2 TRBV6-6 TGTGCCAGCAGTTCCATTGATGGCTACACCTTC CASSSIDGYTF
- TRBD2 TRBJ2-2 TRBV29-1 TGCAGCGTGGCGGGGGGTAACACCGGGGAGCTGTTTTTT CSVAGGNTGELFF
- - TRBJ1-6 TRBV9 TGTGCCAGCAGCGGCCTAACAGGGATCCTCCACTTT CASSGLTGILHF
- - TRBJ1-1 TRBV9 TGTGCCAGCAGCGGGACAGAGAACACTGGAGCTTTCTTT CASSGTENTGAFF
- - TRBJ2-1 TRBV10-3 TGTGCCATCAGTGGACAAGGGACAAGCTATATTCAATCCTACAATGAGCAGTTCTTC CAISGQGTSYIQSYNEQFF
- TRBD1 TRBJ2-2 TRBV10-1 TGCGCCAGCAGCGGGGGACAGGCGTCGAACACCGGGGAGCTGTTTTTT CASSGGQASNTGELFF
- TRBD2 TRBJ2-7 TRBV7-9 TGTGCCGTTCGGGGGGGCCGACACGAGCAGTACTTC CAVRGGRHEQYF
- - TRBJ2-1 TRBV9 TGTGCCAGCAGCGATACGGGAGCCCCCTCCGGTGAGCAGTTCTTC CASSDTGAPSGEQFF
- TRBD1 TRBJ1-2 TRBV9 TGTGCCAGCAGCGCGACAGGGGGGGAGAACTATGGCTACACCTTC CASSATGGENYGYTF
- - TRBJ2-6 TRBV7-9 TGTGCCAACAGCCGAACAGGGATCTCTGGGGCCAACGTCCTGACTTTC CANSRTGISGANVLTF
- - TRBJ2-2 TRBV7-9 TGTGCCAGCAGCCCCTACGAAACAGGTTCCGGGGAGCTGTTTTTT CASSPYETGSGELFF
- TRBD2 TRBJ2-1 TRBV27 TGTGCCAGCAGTTCCTACGGGACTAGCCTTCTTGAGCAGTTCTTC CASSSYGTSLLEQFF
- - TRBJ1-1 TRBV20-1 TGCAGTGCTTCGGGGACTGAAGCTTTCTTT CSASGTEAFF
- - TRBJ1-4 TRBV19 TGTGCCAGTAAGTTCAGGGAAACTAATGAAAAACTGTTTTTT CASKFRETNEKLFF
- TRBD1 TRBJ1-6 TRBV7-2 TGTGCCAGCAGCCCGGGACAGGCTCCGAGAACCTCCTATAATTCACCCCTCCACTTT CASSPGQAPRTSYNSPLHF
- TRBD2 TRBJ2-7 TRBV6-7 TGTGCCAGCAGTTACTTACCTAGCGGGGGGGCCTTCTACGAGCAGTACTTC CASSYLPSGGAFYEQYF
few - TRBJ1-2 TRBV19 TGTGCCAGTCAGGGTGTTGGCGGGGCCCAGGGCTACACCTTC CASQGVGGAQGYTF
- TRBD2 TRBJ2-5 TRBV5-4 TGTGCCAGCAGCTCCCCGGGACTAGCGGGAGGGCCAGAAGAGACCCAGTACTTC CASSSPGLAGGPEETQYF
- - TRBJ2-7 TRBV2 TGTGCCAGCAGTGAAGTGGGGGCTAGCTACGAGCAGTACTTC CASSEVGASYEQYF
once - TRBJ2-5 TRBV10-3 TGTGCCACTGCGGAGGGTAAGGAGACCCAGTACTTC CATAEGKETQYF
- - TRBJ1-5 TRBV19 TGTGCCAGTAACCCAGACTGGGGGGGAAATCAGCCCCAGCATTTT CASNPDWGGNQPQHF
- - TRBJ1-2 TRBV6-5 TGTGCCAGCAGTTACTCGGCCCGGGAGAGCTACTATGGCTACACCTTC CASSYSARESYYGYTF
- TRBD1 TRBJ1-2 TRBV19 TGTGCCAGTAGTTCCGGGACAGGGGTTCTTGGCTACACCTTC CASSSGTGVLGYTF
- - TRBJ2-1 TRBV7-2 TGTGCCAGCAGAGGGGGAGGGCAGAATGAGCAGTTCTTC CASRGGGQNEQFF
- TRBD1 TRBJ1-1 TRBV9 TGTGCCAGCAGCGCCCGACAGGGGAACACTGAAGCTTTCTTT CASSARQGNTEAFF
- - TRBJ2-1 TRBV21-1 TGTGCCAGCAGCAAAGTTCCTCGACTAGCGGGCTCCTCCACTAGCTCCTACAATGAGCAGTTCTTC CASSKVPRLAGSSTSSYNEQFF
- - TRBJ2-7 TRBV6-5 TGTGCCAGGACTATCAAGCCCTACGAGCAGTACTTC CARTIKPYEQYF
once TRBD2 TRBJ2-7 TRBV7-9 TGTGCCAGCAGCCCAACCGTAGGACTAGCGGGAGCCTACGAGCAGTACTTC CASSPTVGLAGAYEQYF
- TRBD2 TRBJ2-1 TRBV19 TGTGCCAGTAGTATGGAAAGCGGGAGCTCCTACAATGAGCAGTTCTTC CASSMESGSSYNEQFF
- TRBD1 TRBJ2-1 TRBV7-6 TGTGCCAGCAGCATCGGGACAGGGGGGACTTACAATGAGCAGTTCTTC CASSIGTGGTYNEQFF
once - TRBJ1-1 TRBV6-5 TGTGCCAGCAGTTACTCAAACATGTTCCGGGACACTGAAGCTTTCTTT CASSYSNMFRDTEAFF
- - TRBJ2-2 TRBV30 TGTGCCTGGAGTGTCGGCGGGGCGGCGTTCACCGGGGAGCTGTTTTTT CAWSVGGAAFTGELFF
- TRBD2 TRBJ2-1 TRBV9 TGTGCCAGCAGCGAAGCGGGGGTGTCCTACAATGAGCAGTTCTTC CASSEAGVSYNEQFF
- - TRBJ1-1 TRBV14 TGTGCCAGCAGCCAAGACCGGGGGGATGAAGCTTTCTTT CASSQDRGDEAFF
- TRBD2 TRBJ2-7 TRBV29-1 TGCAGCGTTGTTGCCCTGCTAGCGGGAGGGTACGAGCAGTACTTC CSVVALLAGGYEQYF
once TRBD2 TRBJ2-1 TRBV9 TGTGCCAGCAGCGTGGGACTAGCGGGAGTGGGGGGTAACAATGAGCAGTTCTTC CASSVGLAGVGGNNEQFF
- - TRBJ2-5 TRBV5-5 TGTGCCAGCAGCTTAGAAGGGGGAGAGACCCAGTACTTC CASSLEGGETQYF
- - TRBJ2-5 TRBV19 TGTGCCAGTAGTATCACTTCCCGGGAGACCCAGTACTTC CASSITSRETQYF
- - TRBJ1-1 TRBV19 TGTGCCAGTAGTATAGATGGACTGACAATGAACACTGAAGCTTTCTTT CASSIDGLTMNTEAFF
- TRBD2 TRBJ2-1 TRBV25-1 TGTGCCAGCAGTCTAGCGGGGGGCCCTCAGGAGCAGTTCTTC CASSLAGGPQEQFF